Below are 20 T cell receptor beta chains sequenced from a single sample in a study of long-term antiretroviral therapy in people with HIV. Run at survey level, the immunoSEQ assay was version v3.0. Assay: immunoSEQ multiplex PCR; the TCRdb copy retains only in-frame clones and omits some. Of 20,000 to 25,000 clones in the sample, 81% were seen once. The source was unsorted PBMCs, collected 1.5 years after starting antiretroviral therapy. Receptor source: a man aged 25 to 40 with HIV.

The rearrangement joins TRBV14 to TRBJ2-6; D possibly corresponds to TRBD1 (6 bases). The V end lost 3 bases, the J end lost 4 bases, and 16 bases lay between the germline ends. The CDR3 extends over 17 amino acids. CDR1 is SGHDN, CDR2 FVKESK, per germline. The chain's CDR3 is CASSHLVPGAGANVLTF. The CDR3 coding sequence is TGTGCCAGCAGCCACCTGGTACCAGGGGCAGGGGCCAACGTCCTGACTTTC.

The CDR3 DNA is TGTGCCAGTAGTACCGGGACACCGAACACTGAAGCTTTCTTT. Amino acid sequence: CASSTGTPNTEAFF. The J gene is TRBJ1-1, the V gene TRBV19; weak D call: TRBD1 (6 bases). CDR1 and CDR2 (germline): LNHDA, SQIVND (reference sequence). V was shortened by 4 bases and J by 1 base, with 10 bases between the two germline ends. The CDR3 spans 14 residues.

The chain recombines TRBV6-5 with TRBJ1-2, with D possibly being TRBD1 (6 bases). The germline V gene has CDR1 MNHEY and CDR2 SVGAGI. Trimming removed 0 bases at V and 4 bases at J, with 15 bases between. The CDR3 runs to 16 residues. The CDR3 sequence is CASSYSSTGFGYGYTF. CDR3 bases: TGTGCCAGCAGTTACTCGAGTACAGGGTTCGGCTATGGCTACACCTTC.

This rearrangement joins TRBV5-1 to TRBJ2-3; TRBD1 matches at 9 bases. CDR1 and CDR2 from the germline V gene are SGHRS and YFSETQ. The junction had 3 bases not matched to a gene; V was cut back by 0 bases and J by 1 base. CDR3 size: 16 residues. The CDR3 nucleotides read TGCGCCAGCAGCTTGGAGGACAGGGGCGGCACAGATACGCAGTATTTT. The encoded protein is CASSLEDRGGTDTQYF.

The rearrangement links TRBV5-4 to TRBJ1-1; D remains ambiguous. The germline gives CDR1 SGHNT, CDR2 YYREEE (reference sequence). This CDR3 contains 14 residues. The V and J ends lost 4 bases and 2 bases respectively, with 12 bases between them. Here the CDR3 reads CASSPRPGNTEAFF. The DNA for the CDR3 is TGTGCCAGCAGCCCGCGGCCCGGAAACACTGAAGCTTTCTTT.

The CDR3 nucleotides read TGCGCCAGCAGCCTTAACACCCGGGCCCCCTACGAGCAGTACTTC. Translated: CASSLNTRAPYEQYF. This sequence joins TRBV4-1 and TRBJ2-7; no definite D call. CDR3 length: 15 amino acids. Trimming took off 4 bases at V and 2 bases at J, with 15 bases between the two ends. CDR1 is MGHRA and CDR2 is YSYEKL in the germline V gene.

In this sample, this clone turned up once. The chain carries TRBV4-1 and TRBJ1-1; D ambiguous. There are 13 residues in the CDR3. Germline-derived CDR1 and CDR2 are MGHRA and YSYEKL. Trimming took off 2 bases at V and 4 bases at J, with 8 bases between the two ends. The CDR3 sequence is CASSQPRGTEAFF. CDR3 DNA: TGCGCCAGCAGCCAACCGCGGGGCACTGAAGCTTTCTTT.

This chain joins TRBV5-1 and TRBJ1-3, with D unclear. The CDR3 is 13 amino acids. CDR1 is SGHRS and CDR2 is YFSETQ in the germline V gene. The V end lost 6 bases, the J end lost 0 bases, and 7 bases lay between the germline ends. The CDR3 nucleotides read TGCGCCAGCATGCCCGACTCTGGAAACACCATATATTTT. This sequence encodes CASMPDSGNTIYF. The full variable domain, with the rest looked up from reference TRBV5-1 and TRBJ1-3, is KAGVTQTPRYLIKTRGQQVTLSCSPISGHRSVSWYQQTPGQGLQFLFEYFSETQRNKGNFPGRFSGRQFSNSRSEMNVSTLELGDSALYLCASMPDSGNTIYFGEGSWLTVV.

The V gene is TRBV28, the J gene TRBJ2-1, with D perhaps TRBD2 (5 bases). Trimming took off 4 bases at V and 10 bases at J, with 5 bases between the two ends. This CDR3 contains 10 residues. Per the germline V gene, CDR1 is MDHEN and CDR2 is SYDVKM. The CDR3 here is CASSSGEQFF. The CDR3 DNA follows: TGTGCCAGCAGTTCGGGAGAGCAGTTCTTC.

The V and J genes are TRBV27 and TRBJ1-2; a possible D gene is TRBD1 (5 bases). This CDR3 is 14 amino acids long. Looked up from germline, CDR1 is MNHEY and CDR2 is SMNVEV (reference sequence). Between the trimmed V and J ends, which lost 6 bases and 8 bases, there was a span of 19 bases. The CDR3 here is CASSFLVDRGGYTF. The CDR3 bases are TGTGCCAGCAGCTTCTTGGTCGACAGAGGGGGCTACACCTTC.

The table lists this clone with a count of one. The chain joins TRBV5-1 to TRBJ2-2; D gene unclear. Per the germline V gene, CDR1 is SGHRS and CDR2 is YFSETQ. The ends were cut back, 0 bases at V and 1 base at J, with 10 bases in the middle. This CDR3 contains 16 residues. CDR3 protein: CASSLESAENTGELFF. The CDR3, as DNA: TGCGCCAGCAGCTTGGAATCGGCAGAGAACACCGGGGAGCTGTTTTTT.

The genes are TRBV18 and TRBJ1-3; D not certain. The V end was cut by 6 bases, the J end by 0 bases, with 27 bases between. Germline V CDR1 and CDR2: KGHSH, LQKENI. The CDR3 totals 20 residues. The CDR3 spells CASSKESVLSYRGSGNTIYF. DNA of the CDR3: TGTGCCAGCTCTAAGGAATCGGTGTTGTCGTACCGCGGCTCTGGAAACACCATATATTTT.

The CDR3 loop reads CASSEWGRDGYTF. The CDR3 region has the DNA TGTGCCAGCAGTGAGTGGGGCAGGGATGGCTACACCTTC. V and J are TRBV25-1 and TRBJ1-2, with D tentatively TRBD1 (5 bases). Germline CDR1 MGHDK, CDR2 SYGVNS. The CDR3 loop spans 13 amino acids. The ends were cut back, 3 bases at V and 6 bases at J, with 11 bases in the middle.

This chain connects TRBV28 to TRBJ1-6; D remains unclear. V shed 3 bases and J shed 4 bases, with 7 bases lying between them. This CDR3 contains 14 residues. Per germline, CDR1 MDHEN and CDR2 SYDVKM. CDR3 nucleotide sequence: TGTGCCAGCAGTTTCCCGGAATATAATTCACCCCTCCACTTT. The encoded protein is CASSFPEYNSPLHF. Together with reference TRBV28 and TRBJ1-6, the CDR3 gives the full variable domain: DVKVTQSSRYLVKRTGEKVFLECVQDMDHENMFWYRQDPGLGLRLIYFSYDVKMKEKGDIPEGYSVSREKKERFSLILESASTNQTSMYLCASSFPEYNSPLHFGNGTRLTVT.

This clone has a single count. This chain uses TRBV5-6 with TRBJ1-4; D is perhaps TRBD1 (5 bases). The V end lost 2 bases, the J end lost 7 bases, and 12 bases lay between the germline ends. CDR1 is SGHDT, CDR2 YYEEEE, per germline. The CDR3 is 14 amino acids. The DNA for the CDR3 is TGTGCCAGCAGCTTCTCAGGGTTTGGTGAAAAACTGTTTTTT. It yields the protein CASSFSGFGEKLFF.

This sequence joins TRBV30 and TRBJ2-3; TRBD2 aligns across 8 bases. The CDR3 contains 13 residues. V dropped 4 bases and J dropped 4; count of bases not matched to a gene: 4. The germline V gene encodes CDR1 GTSNPN and CDR2 SVGIG (reference sequence). DNA for the CDR3: TGTGCCTGGAAGACGGGGGGGGCAGATACGCAGTATTTT. Its translation is CAWKTGGADTQYF.

J is TRBJ2-7 and V is TRBV7-9; 8 positions match TRBD1. The CDR3 length is 16 residues. Germline assignment: CDR1 SEHNR and CDR2 FQNEAQ (reference sequence). The ends lost 4 bases at V and 0 bases at J; junction bases unmatched: 8. The CDR3 region is CASSSTGDVGSYEQYF. The CDR3 coding sequence is TGTGCCAGCAGCTCGACAGGGGACGTTGGCTCCTACGAGCAGTACTTC.

This clone was detected only once. The CDR3 sequence: CASSYSGGHRNQPQHF. The CDR3, as DNA: TGTGCCAGCAGTTACTCTGGAGGGCATCGCAATCAGCCCCAGCATTTT. This chain connects TRBV6-6 to TRBJ1-5, with no clear D. Germline lookup yields CDR1 MNHNY and CDR2 SVGAGI (reference sequence). Between the trimmed V and J ends, which lost 0 bases and 2 bases, there was a span of 11 bases. The CDR3 loop spans 16 amino acids.

The chain carries TRBV28 and TRBJ2-7; 9 bases agree with TRBD2. In germline, CDR1 is MDHEN, CDR2 SYDVKM. This CDR3 has 16 amino acids. Trimming at V came to 5 bases and at J to 2 bases, leaving 10 bases not matched to a gene. The CDR3 loop is CASSPPRTSVTYEQYF. In nucleotides, the CDR3 is TGTGCCAGCAGTCCCCCGAGGACTAGCGTGACCTACGAGCAGTACTTC.

The chain is built from TRBV27 and TRBJ1-1; possible D gene TRBD1, 6 bases. The CDR3 totals 15 residues. Trimming pared 8 bases from V and 4 bases from J, leaving 20 bases between. Germline CDR1 reads MNHEY; CDR2 reads SMNVEV (reference sequence). CDR3 bases: TGTGCCAGCGCCCGTCTACAAACAGGGTTCACTGAAGCTTTCTTT. Its protein is CASARLQTGFTEAFF.